Listed below are T cell receptor beta chains from one sample, sequenced in a study of blood T cell repertoires in COVID-19. Sequenced by immunoSEQ multiplex PCR; TCRdb stores in-frame clones only, minus some. The sample contains around 380,000 clones, 70% to 85% of which appear only once. The sequencing sample was made of peripheral blood. These receptors were obtained from a human donor with acute or convalescent COVID-19. The donor label of this sample is uncertain. CDR3s include the opening cysteine and the closing phenylalanine or tryptophan. D genes are given only for firm matches. Some rows have no size entry. The others give once, few or many, or a class for an expanded clone.

j_gene: TRBJ1-5
v_gene: TRBV7-2
abundance: NA
d_gene: NA
CDR3aa: CASSLQGSSNQPQHF
CDR3nt: TGTGCCAGCAGCCTACAGGGCTCGAGCAATCAGCCCCAGCATTTT

j_gene: TRBJ1-2
v_gene: TRBV6-5
abundance: NA
d_gene: NA
CDR3aa: CASSYSGGLGYTF
CDR3nt: TGTGCCAGCAGTTACTCGGGGGGTCTCGGCTACACCTTC

j_gene: TRBJ2-3
v_gene: TRBV29-1
abundance: NA
d_gene: NA
CDR3aa: CSVSQTLLTDTQYF
CDR3nt: TGCAGCGTTAGCCAGACTCTCCTCACAGATACGCAGTATTTT

j_gene: TRBJ2-3
v_gene: TRBV9
abundance: NA
d_gene: TRBD2
CDR3aa: CASSVGGAVPDTQYF
CDR3nt: TGTGCCAGCAGCGTCGGGGGGGCCGTTCCAGATACGCAGTATTTT

j_gene: TRBJ1-5
v_gene: TRBV10-3
abundance: NA
d_gene: NA
CDR3aa: CAISESGGGNQPQHF
CDR3nt: TGTGCCATCAGTGAGTCGGGGGGAGGCAATCAGCCCCAGCATTTT

j_gene: TRBJ1-5
v_gene: TRBV2
abundance: NA
d_gene: TRBD1
CDR3aa: CASRLQGIQPQHF
CDR3nt: TGTGCCAGCAGACTACAGGGGATTCAGCCCCAGCATTTT

j_gene: TRBJ2-5
v_gene: TRBV5-1
abundance: NA
d_gene: NA
CDR3aa: CASSPDTELTQYF
CDR3nt: TGCGCCAGCAGCCCGGACACGGAGTTGACCCAGTACTTC

j_gene: TRBJ1-1
v_gene: TRBV6-5
abundance: NA
d_gene: TRBD1
CDR3aa: CASTYDRARVEAFF
CDR3nt: TGTGCCAGCACGTACGACAGGGCCCGTGTTGAAGCTTTCTTT

j_gene: TRBJ1-5
v_gene: TRBV18
abundance: few
d_gene: NA
CDR3aa: CASSPDSNQPQHF
CDR3nt: TGTGCCAGCTCACCGGACAGTAATCAGCCCCAGCATTTT

j_gene: TRBJ2-2
v_gene: TRBV29-1
abundance: NA
d_gene: NA
CDR3aa: CSVSRDTGELFF
CDR3nt: TGCAGCGTCTCCAGGGACACCGGGGAGCTGTTTTTT

j_gene: TRBJ1-6
v_gene: TRBV5-4
abundance: few
d_gene: TRBD1
CDR3aa: CASSPAGGQNSPLHF
CDR3nt: TGTGCCAGCAGCCCGGCAGGGGGTCAGAATTCACCCCTCCACTTT

j_gene: TRBJ1-1
v_gene: TRBV5-6
abundance: few
d_gene: NA
CDR3aa: CASSLYPGRADTEAFF
CDR3nt: TGTGCCAGCAGCTTGTACCCAGGGAGGGCGGACACTGAAGCTTTCTTT

j_gene: TRBJ2-3
v_gene: TRBV7-8
abundance: NA
d_gene: TRBD2
CDR3aa: CASSSGGWADTQYF
CDR3nt: TGTGCCAGCAGCTCCGGGGGGTGGGCAGATACGCAGTATTTT

j_gene: TRBJ1-5
v_gene: TRBV6-1
abundance: NA
d_gene: NA
CDR3aa: CASSASSRGRFQPQHF
CDR3nt: TGTGCCAGCAGTGCATCCTCGCGAGGGAGGTTTCAGCCCCAGCATTTT

j_gene: TRBJ1-6
v_gene: TRBV2
abundance: NA
d_gene: TRBD1
CDR3aa: CASRRDSNSPLHF
CDR3nt: TGTGCCAGCAGACGGGACAGTAATTCACCCCTCCACTTT

j_gene: TRBJ1-6
v_gene: TRBV11-2
abundance: NA
d_gene: NA
CDR3aa: CASSNRTAPGPLHF
CDR3nt: TGTGCCAGCAGCAACCGGACAGCCCCCGGACCCCTCCACTTT

j_gene: TRBJ2-3
v_gene: TRBV18
abundance: NA
d_gene: TRBD1
CDR3aa: CASSSTGVRADTQYF
CDR3nt: TGTGCCAGCTCATCGACAGGGGTTCGTGCAGATACGCAGTATTTT

j_gene: TRBJ1-5
v_gene: TRBV7-6
abundance: few
d_gene: NA
CDR3aa: CASSLLGGPHSNQPQHF
CDR3nt: TGTGCCAGCAGCTTACTAGGGGGACCTCATAGCAATCAGCCCCAGCATTTT

j_gene: TRBJ2-1
v_gene: TRBV10-3
abundance: NA
d_gene: TRBD1
CDR3aa: CAIRTGTGVNEQFF
CDR3nt: TGTGCCATCAGGACCGGGACAGGGGTCAATGAGCAGTTCTTC

j_gene: TRBJ2-7
v_gene: TRBV5-1
abundance: NA
d_gene: NA
CDR3aa: CASSHQGGSSYEQYF
CDR3nt: TGCGCCAGCAGCCATCAGGGGGGAAGCTCCTACGAGCAGTACTTC

j_gene: TRBJ1-3
v_gene: TRBV6-5
abundance: few
d_gene: TRBD1
CDR3aa: CASRSGTARNTIYF
CDR3nt: TGTGCCAGCAGATCCGGGACAGCAAGAAACACCATATATTTT

j_gene: TRBJ1-5
v_gene: TRBV19
abundance: NA
d_gene: NA
CDR3aa: CASSTRVPNGNQPQHF
CDR3nt: TGTGCCAGTAGTACACGGGTCCCCAACGGCAATCAGCCCCAGCATTTT

j_gene: TRBJ2-3
v_gene: TRBV4-1
abundance: NA
d_gene: NA
CDR3aa: CASSQDTAPITDTQYF
CDR3nt: TGCGCCAGCAGCCAAGATACAGCTCCGATCACAGATACGCAGTATTTT

j_gene: TRBJ2-3
v_gene: TRBV7-2
abundance: NA
d_gene: TRBD2
CDR3aa: CASTVAGVDTQYF
CDR3nt: TGTGCCAGCACCGTCGCGGGAGTAGATACGCAGTATTTT

j_gene: TRBJ1-4
v_gene: TRBV6-1
abundance: NA
d_gene: NA
CDR3aa: CASSAQGFATNEKLFF
CDR3nt: TGTGCCAGCAGTGCCCAGGGGTTTGCAACTAATGAAAAACTGTTTTTT

j_gene: TRBJ1-2
v_gene: TRBV30
abundance: NA
d_gene: NA
CDR3aa: CAWSFQFYGYTF
CDR3nt: TGTGCCTGGAGCTTTCAGTTCTATGGCTACACCTTC

j_gene: TRBJ2-7
v_gene: TRBV4-2
abundance: NA
d_gene: NA
CDR3aa: CASSQDRRRLYF
CDR3nt: TGTGCCAGCAGCCAAGATCGTCGGAGACTCTACTTC

j_gene: TRBJ1-5
v_gene: TRBV6-5
abundance: NA
d_gene: TRBD1
CDR3aa: CASSYTGQPNQPQHF
CDR3nt: TGTGCCAGCAGTTATACGGGACAGCCGAATCAGCCCCAGCATTTT

j_gene: TRBJ1-1
v_gene: TRBV2
abundance: few
d_gene: NA
CDR3aa: CASSDIPKRLNTEAFF
CDR3nt: TGTGCCAGCAGTGACATACCCAAGAGGTTGAACACTGAAGCTTTCTTT

j_gene: TRBJ1-6
v_gene: TRBV5-4
abundance: few
d_gene: TRBD1
CDR3aa: CASSLRTGNNSPLHF
CDR3nt: TGTGCCAGCAGCCTGCGGACAGGGAATAATTCACCCCTCCACTTT

j_gene: TRBJ1-2
v_gene: TRBV5-4
abundance: once
d_gene: TRBD1
CDR3aa: CASSLDAGGRGYTF
CDR3nt: TGTGCCAGCAGCTTGGATGCAGGGGGCAGAGGCTACACCTTC

j_gene: TRBJ2-7
v_gene: TRBV18
abundance: NA
d_gene: TRBD2
CDR3aa: CASSPPGAGLFEQYF
CDR3nt: TGTGCCAGCTCACCACCTGGAGCGGGGCTTTTCGAGCAGTACTTC

j_gene: TRBJ1-1
v_gene: TRBV7-2
abundance: NA
d_gene: NA
CDR3aa: CASSLRTRRAGNTEAFF
CDR3nt: TGTGCCAGCAGCTTAAGAACCAGGCGGGCGGGGAACACTGAAGCTTTCTTT

j_gene: TRBJ1-1
v_gene: TRBV28
abundance: NA
d_gene: NA
CDR3aa: CASSFVGRTEAFF
CDR3nt: TGTGCCAGCAGTTTTGTGGGGCGGACTGAAGCTTTCTTT

j_gene: TRBJ1-4
v_gene: TRBV6-5
abundance: NA
d_gene: TRBD1
CDR3aa: CASSETGVNEKLFF
CDR3nt: TGTGCCAGCAGCGAGACAGGGGTTAATGAAAAACTGTTTTTT

j_gene: TRBJ2-5
v_gene: TRBV12-3/TRBV12-4
abundance: NA
d_gene: TRBD1
CDR3aa: CASSQDRVETQYF
CDR3nt: TGTGCCAGCAGCCAGGACAGGGTCGAGACCCAGTACTTC

j_gene: TRBJ2-2
v_gene: TRBV3-1/TRBV3-2
abundance: NA
d_gene: TRBD1
CDR3aa: CASSQSEDRGLRTGELFF
CDR3nt: TGTGCCAGCAGCCAATCTGAAGACAGGGGGCTCCGAACCGGGGAGCTGTTTTTT

j_gene: TRBJ2-7
v_gene: TRBV7-9
abundance: NA
d_gene: TRBD1
CDR3aa: CATSFGTGVYEQYF
CDR3nt: TGTGCCACATCATTCGGGACAGGGGTTTACGAGCAGTACTTC

j_gene: TRBJ2-5
v_gene: TRBV3-1/TRBV3-2
abundance: NA
d_gene: TRBD1
CDR3aa: CASSQRGRETQYF
CDR3nt: TGTGCCAGCAGCCAAAGGGGGCGGGAGACCCAGTACTTC

j_gene: TRBJ2-3
v_gene: TRBV19
abundance: NA
d_gene: TRBD1
CDR3aa: CASSKGTASSTDTQYF
CDR3nt: TGTGCCAGTAGTAAGGGGACAGCCTCTAGCACAGATACGCAGTATTTT

j_gene: TRBJ2-7
v_gene: TRBV5-1
abundance: NA
d_gene: NA
CDR3aa: CAIPRYEQYF
CDR3nt: TGCGCAATCCCCAGGTACGAGCAGTACTTC

j_gene: TRBJ1-5
v_gene: TRBV19
abundance: NA
d_gene: NA
CDR3aa: CATGGNQPQHF
CDR3nt: TGTGCCACCGGGGGGAATCAGCCCCAGCATTTT